This entry features one T cell receptor (beta chain) sequence. Produced via immunoSEQ multiplex PCR; TCRdb's table is partial and in-frame only. The sample yields approximately 300,000 clones, 80% to 95% seen once. These data are taken from a study of blood T cell repertoires in COVID-19. Overall study context: The cDNA or gDNA used as material had been derived from T cells, B-cell-depleted T cells, or PBMCs.

The CDR3 is 19 residues long. This clonotype was obtained from a woman aged 30 to 39 who had recovered from COVID-19. This chain links TRBV21-1 with TRBJ1-5; the table gives TRBD1 as D, unverified against the DNA. TRBV21-1 is classified as a pseudogene. Sequencing was carried out using PBMCs or T cells enriched from blood (not recorded which). The CDR3 DNA is TGTGCCAGCACCTTCGTGGCAGGCGAACCCTCGGAATACAATCAGCCCCAGCATTTT. It encodes CASTFVAGEPSEYNQPQHF.